The T cell receptor beta chain described here comes from a study of shared clonotypes between healthy human individuals. The study's findings and limits: With several donors compared, approximately 5% of naive CD4 clonotypes were shared. Some clonotypes were shared by all four sorted-subset donors, while others were not shared. The non-shared ones had lower generation probabilities than the shared ones.

Of note for this clone: Antigen: not known.

The genomic DNA of each subset was split evenly across several immunoSEQ plates. Data came from immunoSEQ multiplex PCR; TCRdb stores just in-frame clones and leaves some out. The sample has about 2 million clones, approximately 95% seen once; the top ten hold around 1.2%. Germline trimming cut 3 bases from V and 4 bases from J; bases unmatched to any gene: 10. CDR3 length equals 17 residues. Germline CDR1 and CDR2: SGHVS and FQNEAQ. CD8 cells regarded as naive lacked CD45RO, were positively chosen for CCR7, and omitted terminally differentiated effector memory CD45RA+ cells. The gene calls are TRBV7-8 and TRBJ2-7; 12 bases fit TRBD2. This clonotype was obtained from a man between 18 and 29 years old in good health. Sequencing input: naive CD8+ T cells sorted from blood. The CDR3, as DNA: TGTGCCAGCAGCTTTGGGGCTAGCGGGGGGGTTATTTACGAGCAGTACTTC. Its translation is CASSFGASGGVIYEQYF.